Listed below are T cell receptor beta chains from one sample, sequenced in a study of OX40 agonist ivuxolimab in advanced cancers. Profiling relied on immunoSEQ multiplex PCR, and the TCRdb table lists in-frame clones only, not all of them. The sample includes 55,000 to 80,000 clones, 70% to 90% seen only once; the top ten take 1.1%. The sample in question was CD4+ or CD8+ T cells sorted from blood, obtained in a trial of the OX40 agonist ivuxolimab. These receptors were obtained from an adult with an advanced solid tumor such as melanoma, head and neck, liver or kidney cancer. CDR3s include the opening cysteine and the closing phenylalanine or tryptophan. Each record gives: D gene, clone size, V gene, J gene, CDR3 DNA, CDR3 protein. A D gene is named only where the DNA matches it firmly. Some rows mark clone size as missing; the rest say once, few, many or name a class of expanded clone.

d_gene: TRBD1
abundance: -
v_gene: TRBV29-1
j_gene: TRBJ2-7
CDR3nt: TGCAGCGCCCAAGGACAGGGAACCTACGAGCAGTACTTC
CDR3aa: CSAQGQGTYEQYF

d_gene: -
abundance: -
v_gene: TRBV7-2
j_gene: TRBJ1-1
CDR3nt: TGTGCCAGCAGCTCCGGGGCTTCTGAAGCTTTCTTT
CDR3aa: CASSSGASEAFF

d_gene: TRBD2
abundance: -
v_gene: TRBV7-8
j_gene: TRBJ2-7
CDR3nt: TGTGCCAGCAGCCAAGGGACTAGCGGTTACTACGAGCAGTACTTC
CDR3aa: CASSQGTSGYYEQYF

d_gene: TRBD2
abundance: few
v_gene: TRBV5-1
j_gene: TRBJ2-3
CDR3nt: TGCGCCAGCAGCTCTAGCGGGAGACGAGGAGATACGCAGTATTTT
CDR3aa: CASSSSGRRGDTQYF

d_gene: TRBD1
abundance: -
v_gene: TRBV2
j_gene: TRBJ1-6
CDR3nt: TGTGCCAGCAGCGTAGACAGGGGGGGTAATTCACCCCTCCACTTT
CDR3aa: CASSVDRGGNSPLHF

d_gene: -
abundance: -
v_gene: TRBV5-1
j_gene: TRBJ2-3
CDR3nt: TGCGCCAGCAGCAGCGGGAGCACAGATACGCAGTATTTT
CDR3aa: CASSSGSTDTQYF

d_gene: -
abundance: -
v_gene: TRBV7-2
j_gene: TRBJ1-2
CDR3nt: TGTGCCAGCACCCCGTCGACAGTCTATGGCTACACCTTC
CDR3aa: CASTPSTVYGYTF

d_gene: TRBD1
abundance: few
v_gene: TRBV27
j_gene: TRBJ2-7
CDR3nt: TGTGCCAGCAGCCGACAGGACAGGGGACCCTACGAGCAGTACTTC
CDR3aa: CASSRQDRGPYEQYF

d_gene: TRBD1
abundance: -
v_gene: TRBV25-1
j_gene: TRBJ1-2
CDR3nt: TGTGCCAGCAGTGAATACGCAGGGGGTAACTATGGCTACACCTTC
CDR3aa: CASSEYAGGNYGYTF

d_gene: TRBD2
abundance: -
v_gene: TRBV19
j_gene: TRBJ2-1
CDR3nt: TGTGCCAGTAGCCCCCGGACTAGCGGGAGAACCACCTACAATGAGCAGTTCTTC
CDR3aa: CASSPRTSGRTTYNEQFF

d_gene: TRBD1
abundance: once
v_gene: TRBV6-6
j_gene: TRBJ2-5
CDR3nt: TGTGCCAGCACTCCCCCAGGGGGCGAGACCCAGTACTTC
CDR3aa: CASTPPGGETQYF

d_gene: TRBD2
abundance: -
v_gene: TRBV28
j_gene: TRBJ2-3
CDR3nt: TGTGCCAGCAGTCCCAGACTAGCGGGAGTTATGGATACGCAGTATTTT
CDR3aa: CASSPRLAGVMDTQYF

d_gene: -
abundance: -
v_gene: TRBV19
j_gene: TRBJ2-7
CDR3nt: TGTGCCAGTAGTTCGCGACAGGCCGATTCCTACGAGCAGTACTTC
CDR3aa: CASSSRQADSYEQYF

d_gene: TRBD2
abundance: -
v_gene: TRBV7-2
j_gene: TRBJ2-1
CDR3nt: TGTGCCAGCAGTCCCGGGACTAACTCCTACAATGAGCAGTTCTTC
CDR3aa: CASSPGTNSYNEQFF

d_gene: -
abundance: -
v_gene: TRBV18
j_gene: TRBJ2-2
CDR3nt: TGTGCCAGCTCACCCGCCGGGCGGGGTAGTACCGGGGAGCTGTTTTTT
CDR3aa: CASSPAGRGSTGELFF

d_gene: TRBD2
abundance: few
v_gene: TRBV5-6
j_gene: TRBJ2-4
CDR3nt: TGTGCCAGCAGCCCGGAGGCTGGAACTAGCGGGAGAAACATTCAGTACTTC
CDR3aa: CASSPEAGTSGRNIQYF

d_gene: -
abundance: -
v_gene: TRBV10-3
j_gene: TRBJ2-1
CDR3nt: TGTGCCATCAGTAGTCTGGGCTCGAATGAGCAGTTCTTC
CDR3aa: CAISSLGSNEQFF

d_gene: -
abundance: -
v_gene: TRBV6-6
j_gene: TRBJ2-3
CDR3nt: TGTGCCAGCTCACGGCACGGGGCCCGGGGTACGCAGTATTTT
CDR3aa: CASSRHGARGTQYF

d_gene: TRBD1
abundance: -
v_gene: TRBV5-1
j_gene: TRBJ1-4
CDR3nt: TGCGCCAGCAGCTTGGCCGGACAGGGTGGAGGAGAAAAACTGTTTTTT
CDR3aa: CASSLAGQGGGEKLFF

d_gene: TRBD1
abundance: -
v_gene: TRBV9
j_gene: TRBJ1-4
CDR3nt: TGTGCCAGCAGCGGACGACCGGGACAGGGGAATGAAAAACTGTTTTTT
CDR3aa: CASSGRPGQGNEKLFF

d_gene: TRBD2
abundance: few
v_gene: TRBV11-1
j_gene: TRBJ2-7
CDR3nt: TGTGCCAGCAGCTTAGCTGGCGGGAGCTCCTACGAGCAGTACTTC
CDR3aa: CASSLAGGSSYEQYF

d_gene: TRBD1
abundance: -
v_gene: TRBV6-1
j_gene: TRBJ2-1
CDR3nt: TGTGCCAGCAGTCTACAGGGGGCAAGTGAGCAGTTCTTC
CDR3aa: CASSLQGASEQFF

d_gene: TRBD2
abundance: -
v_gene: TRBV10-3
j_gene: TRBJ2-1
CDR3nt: TGTGCCATCAGTGAGGGGACTAGCGGGAGGTGGAATGAGCAGTTCTTC
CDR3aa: CAISEGTSGRWNEQFF

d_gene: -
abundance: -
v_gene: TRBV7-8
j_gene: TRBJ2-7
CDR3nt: TGTGCCAGCAGCGTACAGGGGGGGCTTCTCGGGCAGTACTTC
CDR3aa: CASSVQGGLLGQYF

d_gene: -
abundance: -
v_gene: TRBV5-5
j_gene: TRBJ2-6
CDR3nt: TGTGCCAGCACTACGGGGGTAGGGGCCAACGTCCTGACTTTC
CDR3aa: CASTTGVGANVLTF

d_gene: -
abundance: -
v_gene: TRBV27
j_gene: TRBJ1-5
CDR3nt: TGTGCCAGCAGTGTAAACAGGGACAATCAGCCCCAGCATTTT
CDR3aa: CASSVNRDNQPQHF